This passage covers 10 T cell receptor beta chains from one sample sequenced in a study of shared clonotypes between healthy human individuals. Naive CD8 cells were CD45RO-negative, positively selected for CCR7, excluding terminally differentiated effector memory CD45RA+ cells. Clones were read by immunoSEQ multiplex PCR, and TCRdb kept only the in-frame ones, dropping some. The repertoire has roughly 2.1 million clones, about 93% of them found once; the top ten carry more than 1.5%. The specimen was naive CD8+ T cells from PBMCs. Receptor source: a man between 18 and 29 years old in good health. Some clones in this sample may be carry-over from other donors' samples.

V is TRBV7-9 and J is TRBJ2-3; no reliable D call. This CDR3 region has 17 residues. The V end was cut by 5 bases, the J end by 4 bases, with 22 bases between. Germline V gene data show CDR1 as SEHNR and CDR2 as FQNEAQ (reference sequence). The CDR3 sequence: CASSTTKLVYVPDTQYF. The CDR3 region has the DNA TGTGCCAGCAGCACCACAAAGTTGGTTTACGTCCCAGATACGCAGTATTTT.

The rearrangement joins TRBV7-6 to TRBJ1-3, with D hard to call. From germline, CDR1 is SGHVS and CDR2 FNYEAQ. This CDR3 spans 15 amino acids. Trimming stripped 0 bases from V and 3 bases from J, with 9 bases between. The CDR3 loop reads CASSLAAEGGNTIYF. In DNA form, the CDR3 reads TGTGCCAGCAGCTTAGCGGCAGAGGGTGGAAACACCATATATTTT. Together with reference TRBV7-6 and TRBJ1-3, the CDR3 gives the full variable domain: GAGVSQSPRYKVTKRGQDVALRCDPISGHVSLYWYRQALGQGPEFLTYFNYEAQQDKSGLPNDRFSAERPEGSISTLTIQRTEQRDSAMYRCASSLAAEGGNTIYFGEGSWLTVV.

The V and J genes are TRBV11-3 and TRBJ2-1; maybe TRBD1 (6 bases). Germline V lookup: CDR1 SGHNT, CDR2 YENEEA. The CDR3 consists of 14 residues. Trimming shortened V by 4 bases and J by 5 bases, and 12 bases separated the two germline ends. CDR3 coding DNA: TGTGCCAGCAGCTCTCGGACAGCCCACAATGAGCAGTTCTTC. Translating it yields CASSSRTAHNEQFF. Using reference TRBV11-3 and TRBJ2-1 for the parts outside the CDR3, the full variable domain is EAGVVQSPRYKIIEKKQPVAFWCNPISGHNTLYWYLQNLGQGPELLIRYENEEAVDDSQLPKDRFSAERLKGVDSTLKIQPAELGDSAVYLCASSSRTAHNEQFFGPGTRLTVL.

This clone has just one count. The chain links TRBV28 to TRBJ2-1; 8 bases align to TRBD2. V gave up 10 bases and J gave up 0 bases; unmatched junction bases: 11. The CDR3 is 16 amino acids. The V gene's germline CDR1 is MDHEN and CDR2 SYDVKM. CDR3 bases: TGTGCCACCCTAGCGGGCCAGAGACTCTCCTACAATGAGCAGTTCTTC. This encodes CATLAGQRLSYNEQFF.

The chain couples TRBV15 to TRBJ2-3, with D unresolved. CDR3 size: 16 residues. The ends were cut back, 1 base at V and 2 bases at J, with 13 bases in the middle. CDR1 LNHNV and CDR2 YYDKDF come from the germline V gene (reference sequence). CDR3: CATSRVVGGPTDTQYF. The CDR3 region has the DNA TGTGCCACCAGCAGAGTTGTCGGCGGTCCCACAGATACGCAGTATTTT.

V gene TRBV7-3 combines with J gene TRBJ2-7; 10 bases match TRBD2. In germline, CDR1 is SGHTA, CDR2 FQGTGA. The V gene end was trimmed by 2 bases and the J gene end by 6 bases; junction bases not matched to a gene: 19. This CDR3 is 19 amino acids long. In nucleotides, the CDR3 is TGTGCCAGCAGCTTACCCCGACAAAACCCAGCGGGAGGGCCACCCGAGCAGTACTTC. It codes for CASSLPRQNPAGGPPEQYF.

This clone came up once. V usage is TRBV28 and J usage is TRBJ2-7; 12 nucleotides line up with TRBD2. After removal of 6 bases from V and 4 bases from J, the junction contained 13 bases not matched to a gene. This CDR3 has 17 residues. Germline CDR1 and CDR2: MDHEN and SYDVKM. Written as DNA, the CDR3 is TGTGCCAGCAGCCCCACAACCACTAGCGGGAGGTGGTACGAGCAGTACTTC. It codes for CASSPTTTSGRWYEQYF.

The chain couples TRBV15 to TRBJ2-1; no reliable D call. V was cut by 4 bases and J by 6 bases, with 16 bases left in between. CDR1 is LNHNV and CDR2 is YYDKDF in the germline V gene (reference sequence). This CDR3 is built from 15 residues. CDR3 sequence: CATSIDSLTSNEQFF. The CDR3 region has the DNA TGTGCCACCAGCATCGACTCACTCACGTCCAATGAGCAGTTCTTC.

The J gene is TRBJ2-1, the V gene TRBV9; 14 nucleotides match TRBD2. V lost 7 bases to trimming and J lost 7 bases; unmatched junction nucleotides: 10. CDR1 is SGDLS and CDR2 is YYNGEE in the germline V gene. The CDR3 extends over 16 amino acids. The CDR3 DNA reads TGTGCCAGCGCCAGACTAGCGGGAGGGGTTTATAATGAGCAGTTCTTC. Its translation is CASARLAGGVYNEQFF.

V gene TRBV30 combines with J gene TRBJ2-3; no firm D call. Germline V gene data show CDR1 as GTSNPN and CDR2 as SVGIG (reference sequence). The length of the CDR3 is 10 residues. The germline V and J ends were trimmed by 2 bases and 8 bases, with 5 bases remaining between them. The CDR3 DNA follows: TGTGCCTGGAGTTCCCGTACGCAGTATTTT. Residues: CAWSSRTQYF.